This entry lists 27 T cell receptor beta chains sequenced from one sample in a study of T cells after yellow fever vaccination. TCRdb used MiXCR to reprocess the 5' RACE reads, holding one entry per CDR3 protein. The sample has roughly 300,000 distinct CDR3 sequences; 6.8% are singletons. This specimen was PBMCs, taken about 41 days after the first yellow fever vaccination. The receptors originated from a young man who received the YFV17D yellow fever vaccine.

This clonotype was seen repeatedly, ten times or more. The gene calls are TRBV11-2 and TRBJ1-3; no reliable D call. This CDR3 comprises 17 residues. Germline V lookup: CDR1 SGHAT, CDR2 FQNNGV. Trimming left V 3 bases short and J 3 bases short, with 18 bases between. Here the CDR3 reads CASSLDPKGPYGNTIYF. As DNA, the CDR3 is TGTGCCAGCAGCTTGGACCCGAAAGGGCCGTATGGAAACACCATATATTTT.

This clonotype occurred a few times. V and J are TRBV12-3 or TRBV12-4 and TRBJ2-1; 10 bases align to TRBD1. V gave up 5 bases and J gave up 6 bases; unmatched junction bases: 7. This CDR3 region has 15 residues. The CDR3 sequence: CASSSRDRGSNEQFF. For the CDR3, the DNA is TGTGCCAGCAGTAGCCGGGACAGGGGTAGCAATGAGCAGTTCTTC.

A few counts support this clonotype. CDR3: CASSVERGGHLAGELFF. For the CDR3, the DNA is TGTGCCAGCAGCGTAGAGAGAGGCGGGCATTTGGCCGGGGAGCTGTTTTTT. The chain links TRBV9 to TRBJ2-2; TRBD2 is a possible D gene (5 bases). This CDR3 comprises 17 residues. V dropped 0 bases and J dropped 6 bases, with 18 bases sitting between them. Germline values: CDR1 SGDLS, CDR2 YYNGEE.

DNA for the CDR3: TGTGCCAGCAGTTCTGACCCGGGGGCGGAGCAGTTCTTC. This codes for CASSSDPGAEQFF. The J gene is TRBJ2-1, the V gene TRBV6-5; D is possibly TRBD1 or TRBD2 (6 bases each). Trimming cost V 4 bases and J 10 bases, with 14 bases left between them. Germline CDR1 is MNHEY and CDR2 is SVGAGI. CDR3 length: 13 amino acids.

The chain joins TRBV4-2 to TRBJ2-1; 8 bases agree with TRBD2. Germline assignment: CDR1 LGHNA and CDR2 YNFKEQ. V dropped 1 base and J dropped 6; count of bases not matched to a gene: 11. This CDR3 region has 17 residues. The CDR3 region is CASSQVQNGGAGNEQFF. CDR3 nucleotides: TGTGCCAGCAGCCAAGTCCAAAACGGGGGGGCGGGCAATGAGCAGTTCTTC.

This clonotype was observed at least ten times. The J gene is TRBJ2-4, the V gene TRBV7-8; D unresolved. The germline V and J ends were trimmed by 2 bases and 2 bases, with 7 bases remaining between them. The germline V gene has CDR1 SGHVS and CDR2 FQNEAQ. CDR3 length equals 14 residues. CDR3 region: CASSLQRTKNIQYF. CDR3 DNA sequence: TGTGCCAGCAGCTTACAGAGAACCAAAAACATTCAGTACTTC. The full variable domain, in which reference TRBV7-8 and TRBJ2-4 provide the parts outside the CDR3, is GAGVSQSPRYKVAKRGQDVALRCDPISGHVSLFWYQQALGQGPEFLTYFQNEAQLDKSGLPSDRFFAERPEGSVSTLKIQRTQQEDSAVYLCASSLQRTKNIQYFGAGTRLSVL.

The chain recombines TRBV12-3 or TRBV12-4 with TRBJ2-3, with TRBD1 as a possible D gene (6 bases). V lost 10 bases to trimming and J lost 0 bases, with 20 bases between them. The CDR3 contains 16 residues. CDR3 protein: CAITSTPRGSTDTQYF. The CDR3 coding sequence is TGTGCCATTACATCCACACCCAGGGGAAGCACAGATACGCAGTATTTT.

The chain is built from TRBV12-3 or TRBV12-4 and TRBJ2-3; D remains ambiguous. The CDR3 contains 12 residues. Trimming left V 3 bases short and J 6 bases short, with 7 bases between. The CDR3 nucleotides read TGTGCCAGCAGTTTTGGGTGGGATACGCAGTATTTT. It translates to CASSFGWDTQYF.

V and J are TRBV4-1 and TRBJ1-5; D may be TRBD1 (5 bases). V was trimmed by 7 bases and J by 6 bases, leaving 19 bases between them. The CDR3 has 15 residues. The germline CDR1 and CDR2 sequences are MGHRA and YSYEKL. CDR3 protein: CASKASLGTGQPQHF. The CDR3 nucleotides are TGCGCCAGCAAGGCGAGCCTCGGGACGGGTCAGCCCCAGCATTTT.

This clonotype was detected a few times. This rearrangement joins TRBV19 to TRBJ2-2; D is possibly TRBD2 (7 bases). Trimming stripped 10 bases from V and 0 bases from J, with 15 bases between. Germline CDR1 is LNHDA and CDR2 is SQIVND (reference sequence). The CDR3 extends over 15 amino acids. CDR3 sequence reads: CATQGGGANTGELFF. For the CDR3, the DNA is TGTGCCACCCAAGGGGGGGGGGCGAACACCGGGGAGCTGTTTTTT.

This clonotype has a count of ten or more. This chain uses TRBV5-6 with TRBJ1-2; 7 bases agree with TRBD1. Losses at the gene ends were 2 bases for V and 5 bases for J; bases not matched to a gene: 9. The CDR3 spans 15 residues. Germline V gives CDR1 SGHDT, CDR2 YYEEEE. The CDR3 is CASSFISDRWYGYTF. The DNA of the CDR3 is TGTGCCAGCAGCTTTATATCGGACAGGTGGTATGGCTACACCTTC.

This clonotype was recorded at least ten times. The chain couples TRBV5-1 to TRBJ1-1, with D unclear. The V end lost 5 bases, the J end lost 1 base, and 15 bases lay between the germline ends. Germline V gene data show CDR1 as SGHRS and CDR2 as YFSETQ. The CDR3 sequence is 15 residues long. DNA for the CDR3: TGCGCCAGCAGTTATCGAGACCCGGAGAACACTGAAGCTTTCTTT. This encodes CASSYRDPENTEAFF.

The V call is TRBV6-1, the J call TRBJ1-1; D call uncertain. Trimming cost V 0 bases and J 4 bases, with 12 bases left between them. The CDR3 has 15 amino acids. Germline V lookup: CDR1 MNHNS, CDR2 SASEGT. This chain's CDR3 is CASSEARFRPTEAFF. CDR3 nucleotides: TGTGCCAGCAGTGAAGCTCGCTTTCGTCCCACTGAAGCTTTCTTT.

The table lists this clonotype with a few counts. The chain couples TRBV9 to TRBJ2-2; 7 bases align to TRBD2. CDR1 is SGDLS and CDR2 is YYNGEE in the germline V gene. The J segment lost 0 bases and the V segment lost 6 bases, leaving 5 bases of the junction unmatched. This CDR3 spans 15 amino acids. The DNA of the CDR3 is TGTGCCAGCACGATGCGGGGGACGAACACCGGGGAGCTGTTTTTT. Translation gives CASTMRGTNTGELFF.

In DNA form, the CDR3 reads TGTGCCAGCAGTTCATCACAGGGAGAAGGGGCCCAGTACTTC. Protein sequence: CASSSSQGEGAQYF. The J gene is TRBJ2-5, the V gene TRBV28; D may be TRBD1 (6 bases). The CDR3 covers 14 residues. Germline CDR1 reads MDHEN; CDR2 reads SYDVKM. Trimming stripped 4 bases from V and 9 bases from J, with 18 bases between.

The rearrangement links TRBV19 to TRBJ1-5; D unclear. The CDR3 sequence is 15 residues long. The germline V gene encodes CDR1 LNHDA and CDR2 SQIVND (reference sequence). Trimming cost V 1 base and J 3 bases, with 10 bases left between them. The CDR3, as DNA: TGTGCCAGTAGTATAGGCGGGAAGATCAATCAGCCCCAGCATTTT. Amino acid sequence: CASSIGGKINQPQHF.

This clonotype was picked up many times. This chain links TRBV3-1 with TRBJ2-1, with 10 bases aligning to TRBD2. CDR1 is LGHDT and CDR2 is YNNKEL in the germline V gene (reference sequence). The CDR3 contains 13 residues. J was trimmed by 15 bases and V by 1 base; bases with no gene match: 6. In nucleotides, the CDR3 is TGTGCCAGCAGCCAAGCCCCAGCGGGGGGGTCGTTCTTC. Residues: CASSQAPAGGSFF.

This clonotype was detected many times. The V gene is TRBV7-2, the J gene TRBJ1-1, with D unclear. The germline gives CDR1 SGHTA, CDR2 FQGNSA. V was trimmed by 6 bases and J by 8 bases, leaving 19 bases between them. The CDR3 runs to 14 residues. In DNA, the CDR3 is TGTGCCAGCAGTAGACCTCCTTCTCGATGGGAAGCTTTCTTT. Translating gives CASSRPPSRWEAFF.

This clonotype was counted ten times or more. This chain links TRBV20-1 with TRBJ2-1, with TRBD1 as a possible D gene (6 bases). Germline V gene data show CDR1 as DFQATT and CDR2 as SNEGSKA (reference sequence). The length of the CDR3 is 15 residues. The V end lost 0 bases, the J end lost 3 bases, and 12 bases lay between the germline ends. CDR3 DNA sequence: TGCAGTGCTAGAGAAGCGTACAGGGACTACAATGAGCAGTTCTTC. Its translation is CSAREAYRDYNEQFF.

Ten or more counts support this clonotype. V is TRBV7-3 and J is TRBJ2-2; maybe TRBD2 (5 bases). This CDR3 is built from 13 residues. Germline V lookup: CDR1 SGHTA, CDR2 FQGTGA. The V end lost 4 bases, the J end lost 6 bases, and 9 bases lay between the germline ends. The CDR3 DNA is TGTGCCAGCAGCTCCGCGGAGGCCGGGGAGCTGTTTTTT. This encodes CASSSAEAGELFF.

The chain is built from TRBV12-5 and TRBJ2-3, with 9 positions matching TRBD1. Germline-derived CDR1 and CDR2 are LGHNT and FRNRAP. The V segment lost 7 bases and the J segment 3 bases; nucleotides outside the gene matches: 8. The CDR3 is 15 amino acids. Here the CDR3 DNA reads TGTGCTAGTGCCCAGGGACAGGGCGTGACAGATACGCAGTATTTT. Amino acids: CASAQGQGVTDTQYF.

This chain joins TRBV6-5 and TRBJ2-1; D unresolved. Per the germline V gene, CDR1 is MNHEY and CDR2 is SVGAGI. Trimming removed 0 bases from V and 9 bases from J, with 9 bases in between. CDR3 length equals 13 residues. DNA of the CDR3: TGTGCCAGCAGTTACTCGGGGATCCTTGAGCAGTTCTTC. Protein product: CASSYSGILEQFF.

The chain combines TRBV20-1 with TRBJ1-1, with a possible D match to TRBD1 (5 bases). Germline V gene lookup returns CDR1 DFQATT and CDR2 SNEGSKA (reference sequence). The V gene lost 0 bases and the J gene lost 3 bases, with 8 bases spanning the gap. The CDR3 runs 13 residues. The CDR3 nucleotides read TGCAGTGCTAGAGAAGCGGGGGACACTGAAGCTTTCTTT. It encodes CSAREAGDTEAFF.

A few counts support this clonotype. This chain uses TRBV9 with TRBJ2-1; a possible D gene is TRBD2 (6 bases). CDR3 length equals 14 residues. V was cut by 0 bases and J by 6 bases, with 10 bases left in between. The germline CDR1 and CDR2 sequences are SGDLS and YYNGEE. DNA for the CDR3: TGTGCCAGCAGCGTAGCTAGGGAGGTCAATGAGCAGTTCTTC. Protein: CASSVAREVNEQFF.

This clonotype has more than one count but fewer than ten. The gene calls are TRBV10-1 and TRBJ1-3; D remains unclear. From germline, CDR1 is WNHNN and CDR2 SYGVQD (reference sequence). This CDR3 is built from 14 residues. V was trimmed by 2 bases and J by 0 bases, leaving 5 bases between them. The CDR3 loop is CASSEGRSGNTIYF. DNA of the CDR3: TGCGCCAGCAGTGAGGGCCGCTCTGGAAACACCATATATTTT.

J is TRBJ2-1 and V is TRBV7-2; the match to TRBD2 covers 9 bases. Germline V gene lookup returns CDR1 SGHTA and CDR2 FQGNSA. The V and J ends lost 5 bases and 6 bases, in that order; junction bases with no gene match: 5. The CDR3 is 14 residues long. The CDR3 DNA reads as TGTGCCAGCAGCAAGGGACTAGCCGCCAATGAGCAGTTCTTC. Translation: CASSKGLAANEQFF.

This clonotype was detected ten times or more. The chain recombines TRBV6-5 with TRBJ1-1; no clear D gene. CDR3 length equals 13 residues. Germline CDR1 MNHEY, CDR2 SVGAGI. V lost 3 bases and J 4 bases, leaving 9 bases between the germline ends. In DNA, the CDR3 is TGTGCCAGCAGTTATTTCCTCGGCACTGAAGCTTTCTTT. This sequence encodes CASSYFLGTEAFF.